The clone carrying this T cell receptor beta chain was recorded at least ten times. The record originates from a study of blood T cell repertoires in COVID-19. Study information: Collection of acute and convalescent COVID-19 samples took place in the United States, Italy and Spain. The cDNA or gDNA used as material had been derived from T cells, B-cell-depleted T cells, or PBMCs.

This CDR3 is built from 16 residues. The germline gives CDR1 LGHDT, CDR2 YNNKEL (reference sequence). Trimming cost V 8 bases and J 0 bases, with 19 bases left between them. In the authors' workflow: Reference gene primer amplification in the assay estimated nucleated cell counts. The assay was immunoSEQ multiplex PCR, and TCRdb's table has in-frame clones only and misses some. That table gives V, J and clone size, and the DNA gave D and trimming. The data contain roughly 100,000 clones, approximately 84% of them singletons. The receptor's source is a man aged 55 to 69 with acute or convalescent COVID-19. The chain couples TRBV3-1 (or the pseudogene TRBV3-2) to TRBJ1-1; D is possibly TRBD1 (6 bases). The sequenced sample consisted of peripheral blood. CDR3 DNA: TGTGCCAGCGGCACCAAGGGGGGGGTTATGAACACTGAAGCTTTCTTT. Amino acid sequence: CASGTKGGVMNTEAFF.